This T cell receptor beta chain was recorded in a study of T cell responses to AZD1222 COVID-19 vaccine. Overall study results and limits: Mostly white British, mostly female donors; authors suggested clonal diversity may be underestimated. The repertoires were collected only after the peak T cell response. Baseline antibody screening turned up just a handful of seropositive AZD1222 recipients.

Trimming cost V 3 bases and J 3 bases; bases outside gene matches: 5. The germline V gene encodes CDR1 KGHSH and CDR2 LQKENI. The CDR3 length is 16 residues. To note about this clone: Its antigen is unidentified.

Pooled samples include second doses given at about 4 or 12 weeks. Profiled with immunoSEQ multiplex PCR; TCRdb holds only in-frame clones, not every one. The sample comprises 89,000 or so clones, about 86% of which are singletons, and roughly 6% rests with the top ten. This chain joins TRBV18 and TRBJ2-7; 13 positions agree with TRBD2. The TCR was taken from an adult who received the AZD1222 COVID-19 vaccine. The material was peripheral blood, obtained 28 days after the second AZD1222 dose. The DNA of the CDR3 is TGTGCCAGCTCACCGTCGACTAGCGGGAGGTTCTACGAGCAGTACTTC. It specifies CASSPSTSGRFYEQYF.